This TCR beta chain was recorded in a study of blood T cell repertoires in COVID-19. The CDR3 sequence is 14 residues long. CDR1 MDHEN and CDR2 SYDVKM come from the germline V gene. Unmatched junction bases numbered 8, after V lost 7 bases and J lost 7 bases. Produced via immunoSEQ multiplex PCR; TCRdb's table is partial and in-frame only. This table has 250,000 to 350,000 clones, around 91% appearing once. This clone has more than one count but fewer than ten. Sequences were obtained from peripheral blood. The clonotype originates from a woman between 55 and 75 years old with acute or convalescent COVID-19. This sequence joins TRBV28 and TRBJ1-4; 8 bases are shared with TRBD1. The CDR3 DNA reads TGTGCCAGCATTCCAGGGGGCGAGGGTGAAAAACTGTTTTTT. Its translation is CASIPGGEGEKLFF.